In its sample, the clone carrying this TCR beta chain was seen once. These data originate in a study of technical replicates of blood from several donors. CDR1 SGHDT and CDR2 YYEEEE come from the germline V gene. Trimming removed 4 bases from V and 10 bases from J; junction bases left unmatched: 17. The CDR3 has 17 residues. The table came from immunoSEQ multiplex PCR; TCRdb's copy has only in-frame clones and leaves some out. The sample carries 90,000 to 100,000 clones, 90% to 96% recorded once. The source is a human donor in good health. The chain joins TRBV5-6 to TRBJ2-1; 10 positions agree with TRBD2. Sequencing was done on a sample of T cells isolated from PBMCs. The CDR3 sequence is CASSPSPTSGWANEQFF. The CDR3 DNA is TGTGCCAGCAGCCCGTCGCCGACTAGCGGGTGGGCTAACGAGCAGTTCTTC.